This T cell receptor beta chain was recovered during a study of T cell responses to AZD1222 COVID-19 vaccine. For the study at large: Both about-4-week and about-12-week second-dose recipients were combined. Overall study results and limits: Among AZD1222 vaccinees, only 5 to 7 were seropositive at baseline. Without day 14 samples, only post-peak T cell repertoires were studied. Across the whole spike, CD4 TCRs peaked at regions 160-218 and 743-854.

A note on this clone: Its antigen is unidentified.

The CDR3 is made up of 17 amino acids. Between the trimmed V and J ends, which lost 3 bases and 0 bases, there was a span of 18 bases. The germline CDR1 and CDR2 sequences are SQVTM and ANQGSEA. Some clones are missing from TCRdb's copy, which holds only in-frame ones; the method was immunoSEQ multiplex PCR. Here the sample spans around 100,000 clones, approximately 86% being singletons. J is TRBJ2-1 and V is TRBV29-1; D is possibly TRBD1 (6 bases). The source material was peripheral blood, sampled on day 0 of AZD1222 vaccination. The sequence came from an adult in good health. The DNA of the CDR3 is TGCAGCGTTGACAAACTCGGGACATCCCTCTCCTACAATGAGCAGTTCTTC. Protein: CSVDKLGTSLSYNEQFF.